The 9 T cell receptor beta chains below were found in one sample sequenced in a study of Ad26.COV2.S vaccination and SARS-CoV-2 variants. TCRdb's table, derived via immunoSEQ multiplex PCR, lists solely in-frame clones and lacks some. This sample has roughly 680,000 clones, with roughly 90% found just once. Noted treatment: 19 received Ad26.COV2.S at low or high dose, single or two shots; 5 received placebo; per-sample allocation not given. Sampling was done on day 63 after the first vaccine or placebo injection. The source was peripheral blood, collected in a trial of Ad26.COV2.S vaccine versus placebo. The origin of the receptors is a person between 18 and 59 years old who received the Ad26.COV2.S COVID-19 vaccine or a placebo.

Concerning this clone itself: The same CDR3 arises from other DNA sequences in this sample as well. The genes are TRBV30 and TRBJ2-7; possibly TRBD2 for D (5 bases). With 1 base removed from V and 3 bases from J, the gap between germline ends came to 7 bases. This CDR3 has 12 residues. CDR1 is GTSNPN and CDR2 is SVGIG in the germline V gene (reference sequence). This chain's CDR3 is CAWSGGGYEQYF. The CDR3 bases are TGTGCCTGGAGTGGCGGAGGCTACGAGCAGTACTTC. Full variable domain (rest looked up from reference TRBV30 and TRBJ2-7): SQTIHQWPATLVQPVGSPLSLECTVEGTSNPNLYWYRQAAGRGLQLLFYSVGIGQISSEVPQNLSASRPQDRQFILSSKKLLLSDSGFYLCAWSGGGYEQYFGPGTRLTVT.

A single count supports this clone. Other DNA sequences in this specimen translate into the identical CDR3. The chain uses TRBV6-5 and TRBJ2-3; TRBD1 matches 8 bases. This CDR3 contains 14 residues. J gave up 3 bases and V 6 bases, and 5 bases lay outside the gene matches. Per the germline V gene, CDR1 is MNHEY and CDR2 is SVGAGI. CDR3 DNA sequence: TGTGCCAGCAGCCCAGGGGGCAGAACAGATACGCAGTATTTT. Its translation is CASSPGGRTDTQYF.

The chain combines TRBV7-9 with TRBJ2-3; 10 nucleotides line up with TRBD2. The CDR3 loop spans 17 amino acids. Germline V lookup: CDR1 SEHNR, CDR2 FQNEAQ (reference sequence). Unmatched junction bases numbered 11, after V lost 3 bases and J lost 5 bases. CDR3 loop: CASSFLAGGRGEDTQYF. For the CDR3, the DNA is TGTGCCAGCAGCTTCTTAGCGGGAGGCAGAGGGGAAGATACGCAGTATTTT.

The CDR3 is CAWSVSFGQGALGGSYNSPLHF. CDR3 nucleotides: TGTGCCTGGAGTGTATCGTTCGGACAGGGGGCTTTGGGTGGTTCCTATAATTCACCCCTCCACTTT. The chain combines TRBV30 with TRBJ1-6, with 11 bases fitting TRBD1. Germline V lookup: CDR1 GTSNPN, CDR2 SVGIG (reference sequence). The CDR3 extends over 22 amino acids. Trimming removed 0 bases from V and 1 base from J; junction bases left unmatched: 17.

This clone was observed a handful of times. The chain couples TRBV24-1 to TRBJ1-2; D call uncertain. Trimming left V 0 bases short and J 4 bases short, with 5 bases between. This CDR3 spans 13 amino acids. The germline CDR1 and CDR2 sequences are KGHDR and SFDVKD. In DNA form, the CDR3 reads TGTGCCACCAGTGATTTGTCCTTCTATGGCTACACCTTC. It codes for CATSDLSFYGYTF.

The CDR3 DNA reads as TGTGCCAGCAGTTTCCCTGGGGACGAGCAGTACTTC. Its translation is CASSFPGDEQYF. The genes are TRBV6-2 or TRBV6-3 and TRBJ2-7; D remains ambiguous. The V gene lost 4 bases and the J gene lost 5 bases, with 9 bases spanning the gap. The CDR3 runs 12 residues. CDR1 is MNHEY and CDR2 is SVGEGT in the germline V gene.

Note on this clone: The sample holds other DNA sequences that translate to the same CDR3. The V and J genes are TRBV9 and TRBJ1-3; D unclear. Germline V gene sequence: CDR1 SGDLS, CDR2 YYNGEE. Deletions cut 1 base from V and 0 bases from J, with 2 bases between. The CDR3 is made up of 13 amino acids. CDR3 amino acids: CASSVSSGNTIYF. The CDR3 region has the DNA TGTGCCAGCAGCGTAAGCTCTGGAAACACCATATATTTT.

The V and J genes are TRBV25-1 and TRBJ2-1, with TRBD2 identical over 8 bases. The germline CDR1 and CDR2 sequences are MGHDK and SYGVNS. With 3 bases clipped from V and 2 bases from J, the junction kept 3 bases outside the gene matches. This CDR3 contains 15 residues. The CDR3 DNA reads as TGTGCCAGCAGTGACGGCGGGGGGCCCTACAATGAGCAGTTCTTC. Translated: CASSDGGGPYNEQFF.

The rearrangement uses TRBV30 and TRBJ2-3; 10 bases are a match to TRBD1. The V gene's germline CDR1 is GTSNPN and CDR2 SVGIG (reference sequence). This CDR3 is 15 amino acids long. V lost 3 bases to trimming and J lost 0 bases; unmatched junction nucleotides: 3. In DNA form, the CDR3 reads TGTGCCTGGAGCCGACAGGGGGCGAGCACAGATACGCAGTATTTT. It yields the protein CAWSRQGASTDTQYF.